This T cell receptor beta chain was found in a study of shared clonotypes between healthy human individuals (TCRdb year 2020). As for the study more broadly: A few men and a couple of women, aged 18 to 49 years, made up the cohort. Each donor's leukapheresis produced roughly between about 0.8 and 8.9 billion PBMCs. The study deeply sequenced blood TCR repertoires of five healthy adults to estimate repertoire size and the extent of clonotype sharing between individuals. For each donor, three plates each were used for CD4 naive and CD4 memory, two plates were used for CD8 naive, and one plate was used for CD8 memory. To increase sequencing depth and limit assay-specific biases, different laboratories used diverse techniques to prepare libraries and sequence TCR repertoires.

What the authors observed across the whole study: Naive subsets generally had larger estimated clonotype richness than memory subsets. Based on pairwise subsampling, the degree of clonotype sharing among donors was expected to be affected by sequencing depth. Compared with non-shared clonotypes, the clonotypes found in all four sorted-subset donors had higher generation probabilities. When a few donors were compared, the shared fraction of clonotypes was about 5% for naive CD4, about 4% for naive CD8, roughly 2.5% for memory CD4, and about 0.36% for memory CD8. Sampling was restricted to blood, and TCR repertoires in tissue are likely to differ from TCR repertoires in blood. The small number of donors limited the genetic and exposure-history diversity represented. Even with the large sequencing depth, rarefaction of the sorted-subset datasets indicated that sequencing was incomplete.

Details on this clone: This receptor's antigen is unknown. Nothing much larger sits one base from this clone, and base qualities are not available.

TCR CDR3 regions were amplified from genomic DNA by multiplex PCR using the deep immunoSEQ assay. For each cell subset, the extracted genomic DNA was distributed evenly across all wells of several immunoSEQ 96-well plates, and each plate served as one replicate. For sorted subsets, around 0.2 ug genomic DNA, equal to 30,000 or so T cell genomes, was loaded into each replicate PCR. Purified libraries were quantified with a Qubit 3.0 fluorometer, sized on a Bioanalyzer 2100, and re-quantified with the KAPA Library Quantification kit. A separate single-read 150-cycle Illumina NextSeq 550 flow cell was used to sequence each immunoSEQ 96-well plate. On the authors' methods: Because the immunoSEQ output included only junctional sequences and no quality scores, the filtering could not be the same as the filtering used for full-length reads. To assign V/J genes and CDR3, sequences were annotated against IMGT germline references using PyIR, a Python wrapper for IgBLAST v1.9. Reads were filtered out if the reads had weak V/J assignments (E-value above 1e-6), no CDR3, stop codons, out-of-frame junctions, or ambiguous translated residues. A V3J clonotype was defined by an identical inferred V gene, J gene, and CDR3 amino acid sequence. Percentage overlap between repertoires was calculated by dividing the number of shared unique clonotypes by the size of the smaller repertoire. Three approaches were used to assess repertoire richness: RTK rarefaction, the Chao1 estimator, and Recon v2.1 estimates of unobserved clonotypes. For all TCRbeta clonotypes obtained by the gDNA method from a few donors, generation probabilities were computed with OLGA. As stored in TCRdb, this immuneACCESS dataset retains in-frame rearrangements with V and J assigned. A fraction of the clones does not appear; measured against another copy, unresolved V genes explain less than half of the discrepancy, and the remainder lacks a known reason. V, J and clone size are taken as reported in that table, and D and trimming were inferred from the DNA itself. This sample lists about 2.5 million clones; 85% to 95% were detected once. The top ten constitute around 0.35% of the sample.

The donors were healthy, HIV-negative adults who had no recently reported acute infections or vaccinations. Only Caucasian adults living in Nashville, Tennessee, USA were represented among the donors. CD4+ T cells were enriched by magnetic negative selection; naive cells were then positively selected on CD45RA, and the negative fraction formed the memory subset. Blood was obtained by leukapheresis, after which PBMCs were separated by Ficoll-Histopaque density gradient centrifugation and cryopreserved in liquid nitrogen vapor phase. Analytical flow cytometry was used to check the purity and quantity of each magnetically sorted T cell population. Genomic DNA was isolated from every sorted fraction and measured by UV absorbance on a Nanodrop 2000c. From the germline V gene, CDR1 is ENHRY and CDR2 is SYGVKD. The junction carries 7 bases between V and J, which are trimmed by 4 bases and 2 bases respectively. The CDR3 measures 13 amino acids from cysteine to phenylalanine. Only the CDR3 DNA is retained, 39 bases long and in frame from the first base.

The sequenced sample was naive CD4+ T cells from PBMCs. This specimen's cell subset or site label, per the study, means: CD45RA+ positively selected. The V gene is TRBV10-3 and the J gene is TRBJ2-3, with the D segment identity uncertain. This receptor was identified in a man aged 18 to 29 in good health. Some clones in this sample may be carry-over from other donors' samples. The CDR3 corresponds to CAISGANTDTQYF. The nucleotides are TGTGCCATCAGTGGGGCTAACACAGATACGCAGTATTTT.